The 24 T cell receptor beta chains reported below all come from one sample, sequenced in a study of cytomegalovirus exposure and HLA in healthy donors. PCR primers comprised 60 Vbeta and 13 Jbeta primers. The assay was immunoSEQ multiplex PCR, and TCRdb's table has in-frame clones only and misses some. The sample lists around 50,000 clones; about 83% were seen once. Sequencing was performed on PBMCs. The receptors stem from a man in his thirties or forties in good health and CMV-seronegative.

V gene TRBV10-3 combines with J gene TRBJ2-7; TRBD2 is a possible D gene (6 bases). The CDR3 contains 14 residues. The V end was cut by 4 bases, the J end by 2 bases, with 12 bases between. Germline CDR1 ENHRY, CDR2 SYGVKD. The CDR3 loop is CAISGGESPYEQYF. The CDR3, as DNA: TGTGCCATCAGTGGCGGGGAGAGCCCCTACGAGCAGTACTTC.

The chain combines TRBV11-2 with TRBJ2-5, with 10 nucleotides matching TRBD2. V gave up 3 bases and J gave up 1 base; unmatched junction bases: 11. The CDR3 totals 18 residues. From germline, CDR1 is SGHAT and CDR2 FQNNGV. The CDR3 bases are TGTGCCAGCAGCTTCTACCCGGCTAGCGGGGGCCCCCAAGAGACCCAGTACTTC. The encoded protein is CASSFYPASGGPQETQYF.

J is TRBJ2-3 and V is TRBV7-2; TRBD1 agrees at 9 bases. This CDR3 spans 12 amino acids. Germline trimming cut 5 bases from V and 8 bases from J; bases unmatched to any gene: 2. Germline assignment: CDR1 SGHTA and CDR2 FQGNSA. The CDR3 protein is CASSLQGATQYF. CDR3 DNA sequence: TGTGCCAGCAGCCTACAGGGGGCTACGCAGTATTTT.

The rearrangement links TRBV6-5 to TRBJ1-2; 10 nucleotides match TRBD1. This CDR3 comprises 15 residues. Germline CDR1 and CDR2: MNHEY and SVGAGI. Trimming at V came to 6 bases and at J to 6 bases, leaving 10 bases not matched to a gene. The DNA for the CDR3 is TGTGCCAGCAGCCTCCCGGGACAGGGGATCCATGGCTACACCTTC. This gives the protein CASSLPGQGIHGYTF.

The genes are TRBV29-1 and TRBJ1-5, with TRBD1 as a possible D gene (6 bases). CDR1 is SQVTM, CDR2 ANQGSEA, per germline. Trimming took 3 bases from V and 0 from J, leaving 21 bases between them. This CDR3 is built from 18 residues. The chain's CDR3 is CSVDKRGRQANSNQPQHF. CDR3 nucleotide sequence: TGCAGCGTTGATAAGAGGGGACGACAGGCTAATAGCAATCAGCCCCAGCATTTT.

The chain links TRBV7-9 to TRBJ1-2; perhaps TRBD1 as D (5 bases). This CDR3 is 14 amino acids long. Deletions cut 5 bases from V and 3 bases from J, with 13 bases between. Germline CDR1 SEHNR, CDR2 FQNEAQ (reference sequence). CDR3 amino acids: CASSQAGGDYGYTF. As DNA, the CDR3 is TGTGCCAGCAGCCAAGCGGGGGGGGACTATGGCTACACCTTC.

Only a few counts were recorded for this clone. The J gene is TRBJ1-6, the V gene TRBV2; weak D call: TRBD1 (5 bases). Trimming pared 4 bases from V and 4 bases from J, leaving 14 bases between. CDR3 length: 16 amino acids. Germline-derived CDR1 and CDR2 are SNHLY and FYNNEI. The CDR3 nucleotides read TGTGCCAGCAGTGGCCCACTGGGGGGGTATAATTCACCCCTCCACTTT. This sequence encodes CASSGPLGGYNSPLHF.

The V gene is TRBV5-4, the J gene TRBJ2-2; TRBD2 aligns across 12 bases. From germline, CDR1 is SGHNT and CDR2 YYREEE (reference sequence). Trimming at V came to 3 bases and at J to 8 bases, leaving 8 bases not matched to a gene. This CDR3 contains 16 residues. CDR3 in amino acids: CASSSLGLAGTGELFF. The CDR3 DNA sequence: TGTGCCAGCAGCTCTCTAGGACTAGCGGGAACAGGGGAGCTGTTTTTT.

V gene TRBV7-2 combines with J gene TRBJ1-2, with TRBD1 as a possible D gene (5 bases). Germline CDR1 reads SGHTA; CDR2 reads FQGNSA. Deletions cut 1 base from V and 4 bases from J, with 10 bases between. The CDR3 spans 14 residues. CDR3 sequence (DNA): TGTGCCAGCAGCTTAGAAGGGGCAGGCTATGGCTACACCTTC. This encodes CASSLEGAGYGYTF.

This clone was counted once. The CDR3 reads CASSPQISGQPQHF. CDR3 nucleotide sequence: TGTGCCAGCAGCCCCCAGATTTCGGGGCAGCCCCAGCATTTT. The J gene is TRBJ1-5, the V gene TRBV11-3; D is unclear. Looked up from germline, CDR1 is SGHNT and CDR2 is YENEEA. Trimming removed 5 bases from V and 7 bases from J, with 15 bases in between. The CDR3 totals 14 residues.

On this clone: One end of the junction does not line up with germline, which may come from a read error. The chain is built from TRBV7-9 and TRBJ2-3; 13 bases agree with TRBD2. The CDR3 runs 18 residues. Germline CDR1 is SEHNR and CDR2 is FQNEAQ (reference sequence). The CDR3 DNA sequence: TGTTCCAGCAGCCCTACTAGCGGGGGGGCCAGGGTTCTGTATACGCAGTATTTT. The encoded protein is CSSSPTSGGARVLYTQYF.

The genes are TRBV29-1 and TRBJ1-2; tentative D call: TRBD1 (6 bases). The V end was cut by 6 bases, the J end by 6 bases, with 14 bases between. Per germline, CDR1 SQVTM and CDR2 ANQGSEA. The CDR3 extends over 12 amino acids. The CDR3: CSVDPYRDGYTF. CDR3 DNA sequence: TGCAGCGTCGATCCGTACAGGGATGGCTACACCTTC.

The V call is TRBV6-6, the J call TRBJ2-1, with 8 bases aligning to TRBD1. V trimming: 10 bases; J trimming: 2 bases; junction bases outside the gene matches: 4. Germline CDR1 and CDR2: MNHNY and SVGAGI (reference sequence). The CDR3 consists of 13 residues. This CDR3 reads CATGQGPYNEQFF. The DNA for the CDR3 is TGTGCCACCGGACAGGGACCCTACAATGAGCAGTTCTTC.

Only a few counts were recorded for this clone. The chain uses TRBV2 and TRBJ2-2; 8 bases are a match to TRBD1. The CDR3 runs 20 residues. Germline assignment: CDR1 SNHLY and CDR2 FYNNEI. With V trimmed by 6 bases and J by 0 bases, 18 bases remained unmatched. The chain's CDR3 is CASRVAGAGGLKANTGELFF. The DNA of the CDR3 is TGTGCCAGCAGGGTCGCCGGGGCAGGGGGCCTTAAGGCGAACACCGGGGAGCTGTTTTTT.

The chain employs TRBV19 and TRBJ1-1; no reliable D call. The CDR3 runs 13 residues. The germline V gene encodes CDR1 LNHDA and CDR2 SQIVND (reference sequence). Deletions cut 2 bases from V and 5 bases from J, with 9 bases between. The CDR3 DNA sequence: TGTGCCAGTAGTATAACTTTAATGACTGAAGCTTTCTTT. Protein sequence: CASSITLMTEAFF.

This chain connects TRBV29-1 to TRBJ1-6; D call uncertain. The ends were cut back, 4 bases at V and 3 bases at J, with 7 bases in the middle. CDR1 and CDR2 (germline): SQVTM, ANQGSEA. This CDR3 region has 13 residues. CDR3 region: CSVGRDYNSPLHF. Here the CDR3 DNA reads TGCAGCGTTGGCCGGGACTATAATTCACCCCTCCACTTT.

The J gene is TRBJ2-1, the V gene TRBV6-4, with 8 positions matching TRBD2. Germline V gene lookup returns CDR1 MRHNA and CDR2 SNTAGT. This CDR3 is built from 15 residues. V gave up 0 bases and J gave up 4 bases; unmatched junction bases: 2. Here the CDR3 reads CASSDSSGAYNEQFF. CDR3 nucleotide sequence: TGTGCCAGCAGTGACTCTAGCGGGGCGTACAATGAGCAGTTCTTC.

This chain links TRBV27 with TRBJ1-5; D unresolved. Germline V gene lookup returns CDR1 MNHEY and CDR2 SMNVEV (reference sequence). V lost 4 bases to trimming and J lost 0 bases, with 4 bases between them. CDR3 length: 13 residues. CDR3 bases: TGTGCCAGCAGTTCCTTTAGCAATCAGCCCCAGCATTTT. Its protein product is CASSSFSNQPQHF.

Turning to this clone: Given the absence of the conserved phenylalanine or tryptophan at the CDR3 end, a read error is likely. The chain recombines TRBV5-1 with TRBJ1-2; 9 bases are shared with TRBD1. The germline gives CDR1 SGHRS, CDR2 YFSETQ. This CDR3 has 21 amino acids. J was trimmed by 1 base and V by 5 bases; bases with no gene match: 24. DNA for the CDR3: TGCGCCAGCAGGGACCACAGGGGGCGTCTTCCTCCGGAGATGATTAACTATGGCTACACCCTC. This codes for CASRDHRGRLPPEMINYGYTL.

This clone appeared a few times. The rearrangement joins TRBV6-6 to TRBJ2-7, with D possibly being TRBD1 (7 bases). The CDR3 spans 11 residues. Germline V gene sequence: CDR1 MNHNY, CDR2 SVGAGI (reference sequence). Trimming left V 5 bases short and J 6 bases short, with 8 bases between. The CDR3 sequence: CASSQGGEQYF. CDR3 in DNA: TGTGCCAGCAGTCAGGGGGGCGAGCAGTACTTC.

The J gene is TRBJ1-2, the V gene TRBV19, with a weak D call TRBD1 (6 bases). The germline V and J ends were trimmed by 5 bases and 8 bases, with 21 bases remaining between them. CDR1 LNHDA and CDR2 SQIVND come from the germline V gene (reference sequence). This CDR3 has 15 amino acids. CDR3 in amino acids: CASSVRGIDLGGYTF. The CDR3 region has the DNA TGTGCCAGTAGTGTAAGGGGGATCGATCTGGGCGGCTACACCTTC.

The chain recombines TRBV7-2 with TRBJ2-5; the match to TRBD2 covers 9 bases. Matching the DNA end better, TRBJ2-7 makes the J call doubtful. CDR1 SGHTA and CDR2 FQGNSA come from the germline V gene. The CDR3 spans 14 residues. The CDR3 loop reads CASSFPGLASEQYF. The CDR3 DNA is TGTGCCAGCAGCTTTCCGGGACTAGCCTCCGAGCAGTACTTC.

The rearrangement joins TRBV6-5 to TRBJ2-5, with TRBD1 as a possible D gene (5 bases). CDR3 length: 14 residues. Trimming removed 2 bases from V and 2 bases from J, with 9 bases in between. The germline V gene encodes CDR1 MNHEY and CDR2 SVGAGI. The chain's CDR3 is CASSYGRTQETQYF. The CDR3 nucleotides read TGTGCCAGCAGTTACGGGCGGACACAAGAGACCCAGTACTTC.

The chain uses TRBV29-1 and TRBJ1-2; 7 positions agree with TRBD1. Germline V lookup: CDR1 SQVTM, CDR2 ANQGSEA. With V trimmed by 6 bases and J by 8 bases, 6 bases remained unmatched. The CDR3 loop spans 11 amino acids. In DNA, the CDR3 is TGCAGCGTGTACAGGGGAGGAGGCTACACCTTC. This sequence encodes CSVYRGGGYTF.